This paragraph covers one TCR beta chain sequence. This receptor's antigen is unknown. No clone much larger than this one lies a single base away; base qualities are absent. Read against the paper, the sample's time point label means: about four weeks on oral tofacitinib. The intended sense of this specimen's treatment or condition label: oral pan-JAK inhibitor, 5-10 mg twice daily. Lesional scalp punch biopsies and peripheral blood were collected from alopecia areata patients. PBMCs were separated by density centrifugation and stained for CD3, CD4 and CD8, after which CD4+ and CD8+ T cells were sorted on a FACSAria. The record originates from a study of CD8+ T cells in alopecia areata (dated by TCRdb to between 2017 and 2018). Regarding the research as a whole: The treated patients took part in an open-label pilot trial in which moderate-to-severe alopecia areata was treated with oral tofacitinib at 5 to 10 mg twice daily. Tofacitinib-treated patients had biopsies at baseline and at 4 and 24 weeks of treatment, with a later scalp biopsy in several patients. Scalp clonality was compared across normal scalp (n=4), patchy alopecia areata scalp (n=8), and alopecia totalis/universalis scalp (n=8). Disease severity in treated patients was measured with the SALT score, which quantifies the percentage of affected scalp surface area. Scalp tissue and sorted CD4+ and CD8+ peripheral blood T cells from patchy and totalis/universalis alopecia areata patients and from healthy controls were covered by human TCRbeta sequencing. Patients received tofacitinib for 6 to 18 months and were then followed off drug for 6 months to check for delayed response and recurrence. To study T cell clonal expansion in alopecia areata, the researchers applied high-throughput TCRbeta sequencing to both the C3H/HeJ mouse model and human patients. RNA came from the PAXgene miRNA kit for fixed scalp, the miRNeasy kit for PBMCs, and the RNeasy kit for mouse skin. Amplification of TCRbeta CDR3 regions was done by immunoSEQ multiplex PCR using 35 Vbeta forward primers and 13 Jbeta reverse primers.

The receptor library was made with the immunoSEQ multiplex PCR assay. To provide template for TCR sequencing, every sample had RNA extracted and reverse transcribed into cDNA. First-strand cDNA was synthesized with SuperScript III using a 2:1 mix of oligo-dT and random hexamers. A synthetic immune receptor repertoire was used to gauge amplification bias, and whatever bias remained was removed computationally. As for how the authors treated the data: Raw reads were preprocessed for error removal, and CDR3 was defined according to IMGT conventions as running from the conserved cysteine to phenylalanine. Clonality was computed as 1 minus the Shannon entropy, with the entropy normalized by log2 of the number of productive unique TCRs. CD4 or CD8 identity of scalp clones was inferred by cross-referencing scalp TCRbeta sequences with sorted blood CD4 and CD8 repertoires. Here the immuneACCESS table is served through TCRdb, limited to in-frame sequences with V and J called. Missing clones are a known gap in these copies; in checked studies unresolved V genes cover under half, and the rest lacks a known reason. The V and J calls and clone size come from that table; D and trimming were worked out from the DNA. This sample comprises fewer than 250,000 clones, 45% to 75% of them detected only once. The biggest ten clones account for around 0.69% of the sample.

General findings and caveats noted by the study authors: Resident alphabeta T cells in normal human skin are also sequenced, complicating scalp TCR repertoire analysis, unlike mouse skin dominated by gammadelta T cells. Higher clonality and more expanded CD8+ clones were observed in lesional scalp than in normal scalp, particularly in alopecia totalis/universalis, a finding suggestive of antigenic drive. During tofacitinib treatment, many expanded lesional clones stuck around in both scalp and blood, and this persistence may partly explain why relapse happens after treatment is stopped. Because the treated cohort was small and included a single nonresponder, larger studies are needed to assess links between baseline CD8+ expansion and response. Shared TCR sequences between patients were less evident than in mice, which may be partly attributable to HLA diversity in the patient population. Tofacitinib significantly lowered scalp clonality and the number of expanded CD8+ clones among the top 100 scalp clones.

V and J are truncated by 6 bases and 7 bases respectively, leaving an intervening sequence of 10 bases. Taken from the germline V gene, the CDR1 and CDR2 loops are SQVTM and ANQGSEA. The CDR3 sequence holds 11 residues, the cysteine and phenylalanine included. The retained sequence is limited to the CDR3, 33 bases, with the frame set at the first base. This chain joins TRBV29-1 to TRBJ2-1; a tentative D call is TRBD1 (6 bases match). The receptor comes from a human donor with alopecia areata. Sequencing used CD4+ T cells sorted from blood, obtained at week 4, from a patient treated with tofacitinib. The DNA sequence is TGCAGCGTGAAACAGGGAAATGAGCAGTTCTTC. The translation is CSVKQGNEQFF.